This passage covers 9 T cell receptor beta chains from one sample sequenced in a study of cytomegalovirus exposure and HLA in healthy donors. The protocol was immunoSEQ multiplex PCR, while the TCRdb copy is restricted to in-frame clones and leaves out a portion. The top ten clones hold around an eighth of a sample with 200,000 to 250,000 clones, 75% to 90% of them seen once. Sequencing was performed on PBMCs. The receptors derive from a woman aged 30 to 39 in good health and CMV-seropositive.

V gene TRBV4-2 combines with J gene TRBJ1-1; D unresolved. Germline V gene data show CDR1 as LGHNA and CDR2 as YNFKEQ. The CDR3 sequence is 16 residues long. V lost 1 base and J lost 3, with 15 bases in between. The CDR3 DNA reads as TGTGCCAGCAGCCAAGCGGAGGGTAGCGGGGACACTGAAGCTTTCTTT. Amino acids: CASSQAEGSGDTEAFF.

The CDR3 sequence: CASSLNNRAVKAFF. The CDR3 bases are TGCGCCAGCAGCTTAAATAACAGGGCAGTGAAAGCTTTCTTT. The chain joins TRBV5-1 to TRBJ1-1; maybe TRBD1 (6 bases). Germline values: CDR1 SGHRS, CDR2 YFSETQ. Deletions cut 2 bases from V and 9 bases from J, with 17 bases between. CDR3 length: 14 residues.

The CDR3 region is CASSQDPYTNYGYTF. Written as DNA, the CDR3 is TGTGCCAGCAGCCAAGATCCTTACACTAACTATGGCTACACCTTC. V and J are TRBV4-2 and TRBJ1-2; D is unclear. Germline CDR1 and CDR2: LGHNA and YNFKEQ. The CDR3 is 15 amino acids. Trimming took 0 bases from V and 0 from J, leaving 8 bases between them.

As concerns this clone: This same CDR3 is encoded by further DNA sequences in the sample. This CDR3 reads CASSRSGNYEQYF. CDR3 bases: TGTGCCAGCAGCCGCAGCGGGAACTACGAGCAGTACTTC. The chain carries TRBV27 and TRBJ2-7; 7 bases agree with TRBD2. Germline V gene lookup returns CDR1 MNHEY and CDR2 SMNVEV (reference sequence). J was trimmed by 3 bases and V by 6 bases; bases with no gene match: 5. This CDR3 has 13 residues.

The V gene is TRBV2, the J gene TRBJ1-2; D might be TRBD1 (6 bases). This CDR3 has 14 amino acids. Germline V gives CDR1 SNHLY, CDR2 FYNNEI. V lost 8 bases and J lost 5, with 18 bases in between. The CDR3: CASRSRGANYGYTF. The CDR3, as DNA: TGTGCCAGCCGAAGTAGGGGGGCAAATTATGGCTACACCTTC.

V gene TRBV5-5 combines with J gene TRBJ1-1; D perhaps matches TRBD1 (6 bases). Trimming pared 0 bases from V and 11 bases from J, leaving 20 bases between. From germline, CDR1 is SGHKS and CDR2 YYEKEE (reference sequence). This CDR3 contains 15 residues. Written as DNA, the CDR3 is TGTGCCAGCAGCTTGGATGGGCTGGGGGCGACTGGGGCTTTCTTT. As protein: CASSLDGLGATGAFF.

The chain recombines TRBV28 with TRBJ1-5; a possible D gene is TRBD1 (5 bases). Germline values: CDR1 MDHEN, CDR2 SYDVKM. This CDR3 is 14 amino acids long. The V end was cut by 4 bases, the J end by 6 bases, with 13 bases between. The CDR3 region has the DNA TGTGCCAGCAGTTCCAGGGAGAAGATTCAGCCCCAGCATTTT. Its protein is CASSSREKIQPQHF.

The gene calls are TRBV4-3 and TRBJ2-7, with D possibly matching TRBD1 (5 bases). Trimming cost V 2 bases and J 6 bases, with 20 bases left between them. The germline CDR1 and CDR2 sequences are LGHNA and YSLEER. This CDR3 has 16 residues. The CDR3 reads CASSQYFLRRQGEQYF. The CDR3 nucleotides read TGCGCCAGCAGCCAATACTTTCTCCGTCGGCAGGGCGAGCAGTACTTC.

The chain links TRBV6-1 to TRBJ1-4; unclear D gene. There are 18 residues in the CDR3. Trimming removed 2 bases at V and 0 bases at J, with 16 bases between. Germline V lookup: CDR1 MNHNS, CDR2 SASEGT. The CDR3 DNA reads TGTGCCAGCAGTGAATTGGTTTCAGAAATCGCAACTAATGAAAAACTGTTTTTT. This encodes CASSELVSEIATNEKLFF.